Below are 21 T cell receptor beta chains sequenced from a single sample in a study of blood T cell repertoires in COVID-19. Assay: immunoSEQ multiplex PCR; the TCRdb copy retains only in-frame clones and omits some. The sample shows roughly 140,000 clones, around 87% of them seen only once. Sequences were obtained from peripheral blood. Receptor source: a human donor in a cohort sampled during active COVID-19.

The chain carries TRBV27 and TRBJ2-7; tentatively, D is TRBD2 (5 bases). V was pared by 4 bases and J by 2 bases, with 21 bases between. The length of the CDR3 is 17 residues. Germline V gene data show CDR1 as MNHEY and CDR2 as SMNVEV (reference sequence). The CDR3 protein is CASSYPRTGKTTYEQYF. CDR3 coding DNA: TGTGCCAGCAGTTACCCCAGGACGGGGAAAACAACCTACGAGCAGTACTTC.

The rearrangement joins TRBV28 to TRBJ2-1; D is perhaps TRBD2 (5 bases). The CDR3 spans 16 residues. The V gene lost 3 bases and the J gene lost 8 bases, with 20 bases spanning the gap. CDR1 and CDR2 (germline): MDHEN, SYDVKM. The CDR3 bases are TGTGCCAGCAGTTTTCGACCTCCCCGGGTGAGGGATGAGCAGTTCTTC. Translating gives CASSFRPPRVRDEQFF.

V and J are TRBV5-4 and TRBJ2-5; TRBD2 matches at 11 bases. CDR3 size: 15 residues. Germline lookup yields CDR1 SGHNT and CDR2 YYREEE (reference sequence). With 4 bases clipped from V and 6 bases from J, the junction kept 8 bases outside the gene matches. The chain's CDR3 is CASSGGTSGGKTQYF. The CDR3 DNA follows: TGTGCCAGCAGCGGGGGGACTAGCGGCGGGAAGACCCAGTACTTC.

The CDR3 is CASQLNSYEQYF. CDR3 nucleotide sequence: TGCGCCAGCCAACTGAACTCCTACGAGCAGTACTTC. The chain joins TRBV10-2 to TRBJ2-7; no definite D call. V was trimmed by 8 bases and J by 0 bases, leaving 8 bases between them. CDR1 and CDR2 from the germline V gene are WSHSY and SAAADI. This CDR3 is built from 12 residues.

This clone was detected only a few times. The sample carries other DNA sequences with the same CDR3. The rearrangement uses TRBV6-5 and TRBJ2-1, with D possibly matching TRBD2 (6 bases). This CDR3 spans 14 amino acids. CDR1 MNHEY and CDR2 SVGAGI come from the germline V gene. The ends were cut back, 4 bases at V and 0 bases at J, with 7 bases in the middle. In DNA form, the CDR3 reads TGTGCCAGCAGTTTAGCGGCCTCCTACAATGAGCAGTTCTTC. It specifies CASSLAASYNEQFF.

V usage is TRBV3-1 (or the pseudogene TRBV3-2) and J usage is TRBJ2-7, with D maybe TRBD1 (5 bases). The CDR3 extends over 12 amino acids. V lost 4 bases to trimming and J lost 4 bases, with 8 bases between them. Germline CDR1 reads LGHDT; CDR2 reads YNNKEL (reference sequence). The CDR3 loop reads CASSPQGYEQYF. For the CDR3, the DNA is TGTGCCAGCAGCCCGCAGGGTTACGAGCAGTACTTC.

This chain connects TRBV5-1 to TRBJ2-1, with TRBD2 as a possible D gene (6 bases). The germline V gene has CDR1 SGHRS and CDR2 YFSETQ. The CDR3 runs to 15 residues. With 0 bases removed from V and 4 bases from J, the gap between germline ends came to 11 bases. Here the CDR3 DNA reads TGCGCCAGCAGCTTGGAAGGGACTGGATACAATGAGCAGTTCTTC. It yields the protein CASSLEGTGYNEQFF.

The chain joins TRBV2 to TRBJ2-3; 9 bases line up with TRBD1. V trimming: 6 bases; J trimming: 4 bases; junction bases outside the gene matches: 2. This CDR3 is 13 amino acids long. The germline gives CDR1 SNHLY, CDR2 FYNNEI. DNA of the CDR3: TGTGCCAGCAGCAGGACAGGGGCAGATACGCAGTATTTT. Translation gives CASSRTGADTQYF. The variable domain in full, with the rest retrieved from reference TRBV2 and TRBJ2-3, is EPEVTQTPSHQVTQMGQEVILRCVPISNHLYFYWYRQILGQKVEFLVSFYNNEISEKSEIFDDQFSVERPDGSNFTLKIRSTKLEDSAMYFCASSRTGADTQYFGPGTRLTVL.

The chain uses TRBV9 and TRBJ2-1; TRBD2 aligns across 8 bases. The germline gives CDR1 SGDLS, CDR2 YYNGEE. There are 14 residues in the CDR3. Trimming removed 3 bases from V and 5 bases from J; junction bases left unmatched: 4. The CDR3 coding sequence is TGTGCCAGCAGCGAGCGGACTAGCAACAATGAGCAGTTCTTC. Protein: CASSERTSNNEQFF.

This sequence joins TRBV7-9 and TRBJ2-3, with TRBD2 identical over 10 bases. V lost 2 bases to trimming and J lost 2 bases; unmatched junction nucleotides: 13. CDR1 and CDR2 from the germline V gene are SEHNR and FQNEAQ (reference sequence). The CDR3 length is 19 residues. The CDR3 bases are TGTGCCAGCAGCTTAAGGTCTAGCGGGGGCATTTCTTTCACAGATACGCAGTATTTT. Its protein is CASSLRSSGGISFTDTQYF.

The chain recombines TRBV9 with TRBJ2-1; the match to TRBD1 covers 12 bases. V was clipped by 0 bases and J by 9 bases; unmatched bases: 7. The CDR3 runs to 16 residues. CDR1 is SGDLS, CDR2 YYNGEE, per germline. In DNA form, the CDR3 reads TGTGCCAGCAGCGTAGCTCAAGGGACAGGGGGCAGTGAGCAGTTCTTC. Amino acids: CASSVAQGTGGSEQFF.

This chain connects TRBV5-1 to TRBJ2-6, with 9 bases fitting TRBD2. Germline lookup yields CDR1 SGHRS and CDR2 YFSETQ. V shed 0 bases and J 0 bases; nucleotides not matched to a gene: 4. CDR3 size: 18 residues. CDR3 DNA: TGCGCCAGCAGCTTGGTGGCGGGAGGGGGCTCTGGGGCCAACGTCCTGACTTTC. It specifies CASSLVAGGGSGANVLTF.

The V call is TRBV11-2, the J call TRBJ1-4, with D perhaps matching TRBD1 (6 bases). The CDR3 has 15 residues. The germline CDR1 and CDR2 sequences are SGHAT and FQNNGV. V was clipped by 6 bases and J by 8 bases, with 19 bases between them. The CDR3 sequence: CASRASAGAGEKLFF. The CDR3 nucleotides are TGTGCCAGCAGAGCTTCCGCGGGGGCGGGGGAAAAACTGTTTTTT. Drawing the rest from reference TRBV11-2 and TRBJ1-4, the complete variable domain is EAGVAQSPRYKIIEKRQSVAFWCNPISGHATLYWYQQILGQGPKLLIQFQNNGVVDDSQLPKDRFSAERLKGVDSTLKIQPAKLEDSAVYLCASRASAGAGEKLFFGSGTQLSVL.

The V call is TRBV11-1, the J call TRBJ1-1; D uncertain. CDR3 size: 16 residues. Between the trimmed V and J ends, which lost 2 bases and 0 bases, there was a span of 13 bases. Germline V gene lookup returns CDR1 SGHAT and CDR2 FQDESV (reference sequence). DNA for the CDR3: TGTGCCAGCAGCTTAAAACTGGGAGACTTGAACACTGAAGCTTTCTTT. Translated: CASSLKLGDLNTEAFF.

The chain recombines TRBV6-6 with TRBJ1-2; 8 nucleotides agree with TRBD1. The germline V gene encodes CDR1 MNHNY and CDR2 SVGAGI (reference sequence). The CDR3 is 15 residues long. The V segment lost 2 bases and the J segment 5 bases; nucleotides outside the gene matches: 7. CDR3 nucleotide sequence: TGTGCCAGCAGTTACCTTATGACAGGGGAATATGGCTACACCTTC. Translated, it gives CASSYLMTGEYGYTF.

The CDR3 DNA follows: TGCGCCAGCAGCTTCTACTACTCCTTCGCGGGGTCGTCCTACGAGCAGTACTTC. Amino acids: CASSFYYSFAGSSYEQYF. The chain couples TRBV5-1 to TRBJ2-7, with D possibly matching TRBD2 (6 bases). Germline lookup yields CDR1 SGHRS and CDR2 YFSETQ. V was pared by 2 bases and J by 1 base, with 22 bases between. This CDR3 spans 18 amino acids. The full variable domain, rest sourced from reference TRBV5-1 and TRBJ2-7, is KAGVTQTPRYLIKTRGQQVTLSCSPISGHRSVSWYQQTPGQGLQFLFEYFSETQRNKGNFPGRFSGRQFSNSRSEMNVSTLELGDSALYLCASSFYYSFAGSSYEQYFGPGTRLTVT.

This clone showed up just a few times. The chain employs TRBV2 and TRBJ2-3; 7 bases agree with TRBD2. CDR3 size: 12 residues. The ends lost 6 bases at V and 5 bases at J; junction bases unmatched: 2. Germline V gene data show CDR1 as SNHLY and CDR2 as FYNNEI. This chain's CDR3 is CASSVAGDTQYF. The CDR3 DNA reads TGTGCCAGCAGCGTAGCGGGAGATACGCAGTATTTT.

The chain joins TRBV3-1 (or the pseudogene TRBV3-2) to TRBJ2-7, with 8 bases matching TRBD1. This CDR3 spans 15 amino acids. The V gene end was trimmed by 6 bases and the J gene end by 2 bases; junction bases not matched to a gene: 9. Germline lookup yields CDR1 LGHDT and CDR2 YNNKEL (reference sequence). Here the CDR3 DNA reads TGTGCCAGCAGTATGAGCCGGGACAGGCCCTACGAGCAGTACTTC. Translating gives CASSMSRDRPYEQYF.

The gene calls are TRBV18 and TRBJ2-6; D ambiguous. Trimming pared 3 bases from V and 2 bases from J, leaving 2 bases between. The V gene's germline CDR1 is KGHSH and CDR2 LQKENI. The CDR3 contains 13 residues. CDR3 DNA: TGTGCCAGCTCACCTACTGGGGCCAACGTCCTGACTTTC. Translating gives CASSPTGANVLTF.

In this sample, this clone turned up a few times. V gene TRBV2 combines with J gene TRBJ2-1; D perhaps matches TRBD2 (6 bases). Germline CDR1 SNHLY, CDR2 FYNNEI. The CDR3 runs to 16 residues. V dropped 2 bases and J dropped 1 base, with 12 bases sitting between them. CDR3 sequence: CASSESVGGSYNEQFF. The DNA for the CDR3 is TGTGCCAGCAGTGAATCTGTCGGAGGGTCCTACAATGAGCAGTTCTTC.

CDR3 loop: CASSLDRGSGYTF. In DNA, the CDR3 is TGTGCCAGCAGCTTAGACAGGGGAAGTGGCTACACCTTC. The chain combines TRBV11-2 with TRBJ1-2; the D gene is possibly TRBD1 (6 bases). Per the germline V gene, CDR1 is SGHAT and CDR2 is FQNNGV. The CDR3 length is 13 residues. Trimming took 0 bases from V and 7 from J, leaving 9 bases between them.